This is a list of T cell receptor beta chains from one sample in a study of cytomegalovirus exposure and HLA in healthy donors. Libraries were prepared by immunoSEQ multiplex PCR; TCRdb keeps only in-frame clonotypes and omits some of them. The top ten hold about 4.6% of the sample, which has over 150,000 clones, more than 60% seen once. Sequencing was performed on PBMCs. The origin of the receptors is a man aged 35 to 55 in good health and CMV-seronegative. The CDR3 runs from the conserved cysteine through the conserved F or W. A D gene is named only where the DNA matches it firmly. Expanded clones are given a class, and other clones once, few, many or no size at all.

cdr3_length: 14
clone_size: NA
j_call: TRBJ1-5
d_call: TRBD1
v_call: TRBV30
cdr3_aa: CAWSRQGGNQPQHF
cdr3_nt: TGTGCCTGGAGTAGACAGGGGGGGAATCAGCCCCAGCATTTT

cdr3_length: 16
clone_size: NA
j_call: TRBJ1-1
d_call: TRBD1
v_call: TRBV4-1
cdr3_aa: CASSKREQGAYTEAFF
cdr3_nt: TGCGCCAGCAGCAAAAGGGAACAGGGGGCGTATACTGAAGCTTTCTTT

cdr3_length: 20
clone_size: NA
j_call: TRBJ2-7
d_call: TRBD2
v_call: TRBV11-2
cdr3_aa: CASSLDLVTGRERKLGEQYF
cdr3_nt: TGTGCCAGCAGCTTAGATCTTGTGACGGGGAGGGAGAGGAAGCTCGGCGAGCAGTACTTC

cdr3_length: 14
clone_size: NA
j_call: TRBJ1-5
d_call: NA
v_call: TRBV7-2
cdr3_aa: CASSPRGGNQPQHF
cdr3_nt: TGTGCCAGCAGCCCTCGGGGGGGAAATCAGCCCCAGCATTTT

cdr3_length: 16
clone_size: NA
j_call: TRBJ1-2
d_call: NA
v_call: TRBV7-6
cdr3_aa: CASSLGAGRGAEGYTF
cdr3_nt: TGTGCCAGCAGCTTAGGCGCCGGGAGAGGTGCAGAGGGCTACACCTTC

cdr3_length: 17
clone_size: NA
j_call: TRBJ2-5
d_call: TRBD1
v_call: TRBV23-1
cdr3_aa: CASSQPDRGPGQETQYF
cdr3_nt: TGCGCCAGCAGTCAGCCCGACAGGGGGCCGGGCCAAGAGACCCAGTACTTC

cdr3_length: 15
clone_size: once
j_call: TRBJ2-1
d_call: NA
v_call: TRBV6-5
cdr3_aa: CASRPHLANEDEQFF
cdr3_nt: TGTGCCAGCCGGCCCCACCTAGCGAACGAAGATGAGCAGTTCTTC

cdr3_length: 16
clone_size: NA
j_call: TRBJ1-4
d_call: TRBD1
v_call: TRBV5-1
cdr3_aa: CASSPGLGGQNEKLFF
cdr3_nt: TGCGCCAGCAGCCCCGGCCTGGGGGGACAGAATGAAAAACTGTTTTTT

cdr3_length: 14
clone_size: NA
j_call: TRBJ1-1
d_call: NA
v_call: TRBV29-1
cdr3_aa: CSVDPRGGNTEAFF
cdr3_nt: TGCAGCGTTGATCCCCGGGGGGGGAACACTGAAGCTTTCTTT

cdr3_length: 14
clone_size: once
j_call: TRBJ1-2
d_call: NA
v_call: TRBV6-5
cdr3_aa: CASTEGHLNYGYTF
cdr3_nt: TGTGCCAGCACTGAGGGACACCTTAACTATGGCTACACCTTC

cdr3_length: 17
clone_size: NA
j_call: TRBJ2-7
d_call: NA
v_call: TRBV4-1
cdr3_aa: CASSPLPTGGYTYEQYF
cdr3_nt: TGCGCCAGCAGCCCCCTCCCGACGGGGGGCTACACCTACGAGCAGTACTTC

cdr3_length: 12
clone_size: NA
j_call: TRBJ2-7
d_call: NA
v_call: TRBV6-4
cdr3_aa: CASSGQSYEQYF
cdr3_nt: TGTGCCAGCAGTGGCCAGTCCTACGAGCAGTACTTC

cdr3_length: 13
clone_size: NA
j_call: TRBJ2-1
d_call: NA
v_call: TRBV5-6
cdr3_aa: CASSLERRPTGFF
cdr3_nt: TGTGCCAGCAGCTTGGAACGGCGACCGACAGGGTTCTTC

cdr3_length: 14
clone_size: NA
j_call: TRBJ2-1
d_call: NA
v_call: TRBV27
cdr3_aa: CASSLVAGRHEQFF
cdr3_nt: TGTGCCAGCAGTTTAGTGGCGGGGCGGCATGAGCAGTTCTTC

cdr3_length: 15
clone_size: NA
j_call: TRBJ2-7
d_call: TRBD1
v_call: TRBV18
cdr3_aa: CASSPSGTGDYEQYF
cdr3_nt: TGTGCCAGCTCACCATCAGGGACAGGGGACTACGAGCAGTACTTC

cdr3_length: 15
clone_size: NA
j_call: TRBJ2-3
d_call: TRBD2
v_call: TRBV6-1
cdr3_aa: CASSELAGGPDTQYF
cdr3_nt: TGTGCCAGCAGTGAACTAGCGGGGGGGCCAGATACGCAGTATTTT

cdr3_length: 14
clone_size: NA
j_call: TRBJ1-4
d_call: NA
v_call: TRBV30
cdr3_aa: CAWARAATNEKLFF
cdr3_nt: TGTGCCTGGGCCAGGGCCGCAACTAATGAAAAACTGTTTTTT

cdr3_length: 16
clone_size: NA
j_call: TRBJ2-7
d_call: TRBD2
v_call: TRBV6-1
cdr3_aa: CASSEARGTRRWEQYF
cdr3_nt: TGTGCCAGCAGTGAAGCGCGGGGGACCCGTCGTTGGGAGCAGTACTTC

cdr3_length: 14
clone_size: NA
j_call: TRBJ2-5
d_call: NA
v_call: TRBV5-1
cdr3_aa: CASSLGALQETQYF
cdr3_nt: TGCGCCAGCAGCTTAGGGGCGCTCCAAGAGACCCAGTACTTC

cdr3_length: 18
clone_size: NA
j_call: TRBJ2-1
d_call: TRBD1
v_call: TRBV30
cdr3_aa: CASGGSGRTGITYNEQFF
cdr3_nt: TGTGCCTCAGGGGGGTCAGGTCGGACAGGGATTACCTACAATGAGCAGTTCTTC

cdr3_length: 15
clone_size: NA
j_call: TRBJ1-2
d_call: NA
v_call: TRBV10-3
cdr3_aa: CAISERPADLSGNTF
cdr3_nt: TGTGCCATCAGTGAGCGTCCGGCCGATCTCTCGGGGAACACCTTC

cdr3_length: 14
clone_size: NA
j_call: TRBJ2-7
d_call: TRBD1
v_call: TRBV5-6
cdr3_aa: CASSLGDRVREQYF
cdr3_nt: TGTGCCAGCAGCTTAGGGGACAGGGTTCGCGAGCAGTACTTC

cdr3_length: 12
clone_size: NA
j_call: TRBJ1-2
d_call: TRBD1
v_call: TRBV5-4
cdr3_aa: CASSWGQGPATF
cdr3_nt: TGTGCCAGCAGCTGGGGACAGGGACCAGCCACCTTC

cdr3_length: 18
clone_size: NA
j_call: TRBJ2-2
d_call: TRBD2
v_call: TRBV2
cdr3_aa: CACPGSQGRGGSFGELFF
cdr3_nt: TGTGCCTGCCCAGGATCCCAAGGGCGGGGGGGCAGTTTCGGGGAGCTGTTTTTT

cdr3_length: 15
clone_size: NA
j_call: TRBJ1-6
d_call: TRBD1
v_call: TRBV4-1
cdr3_aa: CASSQAQGDYSPLHF
cdr3_nt: TGCGCCAGCAGCCAAGCCCAGGGGGATTATTCACCCCTCCACTTT

cdr3_length: 15
clone_size: once
j_call: TRBJ1-6
d_call: NA
v_call: TRBV13
cdr3_aa: CASSYWRRADSPLHF
cdr3_nt: TGTGCCAGCAGCTACTGGCGCAGGGCGGATTCACCCCTCCACTTT

cdr3_length: 12
clone_size: NA
j_call: TRBJ2-7
d_call: NA
v_call: TRBV7-8
cdr3_aa: CASSLQAYEQYF
cdr3_nt: TGTGCCAGCAGTCTACAGGCCTACGAGCAGTACTTC

cdr3_length: 14
clone_size: NA
j_call: TRBJ2-7
d_call: NA
v_call: TRBV15
cdr3_aa: CATSRERGFSEQYF
cdr3_nt: TGTGCCACCAGCAGAGAAAGGGGGTTCAGCGAGCAGTACTTC

cdr3_length: 12
clone_size: once
j_call: TRBJ2-2
d_call: NA
v_call: TRBV30
cdr3_aa: CAWSRSTGELFF
cdr3_nt: TGTGCCTGGAGTCGGAGTACCGGGGAGCTGTTTTTT

cdr3_length: 14
clone_size: NA
j_call: TRBJ1-5
d_call: TRBD1
v_call: TRBV19
cdr3_aa: CASSTTGTDQPQHF
cdr3_nt: TGTGCCAGTAGTACGACAGGGACGGATCAGCCCCAGCATTTT

cdr3_length: 15
clone_size: NA
j_call: TRBJ2-5
d_call: NA
v_call: TRBV18
cdr3_aa: CASSPAVGGLETRYF
cdr3_nt: TGTGCCAGCTCACCCGCCGTCGGGGGGCTGGAGACCCGGTACTTC

cdr3_length: 15
clone_size: NA
j_call: TRBJ1-5
d_call: TRBD1
v_call: TRBV19
cdr3_aa: CASRYSGTGKQPQHF
cdr3_nt: TGTGCCAGTAGATACTCCGGGACAGGGAAACAGCCCCAGCATTTT

cdr3_length: 15
clone_size: NA
j_call: TRBJ1-5
d_call: NA
v_call: TRBV21-1
cdr3_aa: CASSFLQGARQPQHF
cdr3_nt: TGTGCCAGCAGCTTTCTACAGGGGGCCCGTCAGCCCCAGCATTTT

cdr3_length: 17
clone_size: NA
j_call: TRBJ2-3
d_call: TRBD2
v_call: TRBV7-2
cdr3_aa: CASSPLLVAGPRDTQYF
cdr3_nt: TGTGCCAGCAGCCCACTCCTTGTAGCGGGGCCCAGGGATACGCAGTATTTT

cdr3_length: 16
clone_size: NA
j_call: TRBJ1-1
d_call: TRBD1
v_call: TRBV4-1
cdr3_aa: CASSQEGQGAQTEAFF
cdr3_nt: TGCGCCAGCAGCCAAGAGGGACAGGGGGCGCAAACTGAAGCTTTCTTT

cdr3_length: 15
clone_size: NA
j_call: TRBJ2-5
d_call: NA
v_call: TRBV29-1
cdr3_aa: CSVEETRGHQETQYF
cdr3_nt: TGCAGCGTTGAAGAGACCAGAGGGCACCAAGAGACCCAGTACTTC

cdr3_length: 13
clone_size: NA
j_call: TRBJ2-1
d_call: TRBD2
v_call: TRBV7-3
cdr3_aa: CASSLPPGREQFF
cdr3_nt: TGTGCCAGCAGCTTACCCCCCGGGAGGGAGCAGTTCTTC

cdr3_length: 16
clone_size: NA
j_call: TRBJ1-5
d_call: NA
v_call: TRBV5-6
cdr3_aa: CASSLGWDISNQPQHF
cdr3_nt: TGTGCCAGCAGCTTGGGATGGGACATTAGCAATCAGCCCCAGCATTTT

cdr3_length: 13
clone_size: once
j_call: TRBJ2-7
d_call: TRBD2
v_call: TRBV27
cdr3_aa: CASSLAGVYEQYF
cdr3_nt: TGTGCCAGCAGCCTCGCGGGGGTCTACGAGCAGTACTTC

cdr3_length: 14
clone_size: NA
j_call: TRBJ2-3
d_call: NA
v_call: TRBV5-4
cdr3_aa: CASSLERGTDTQYF
cdr3_nt: TGTGCCAGCAGCTTGGAGCGGGGCACAGATACGCAGTATTTT

cdr3_length: 16
clone_size: NA
j_call: TRBJ2-7
d_call: NA
v_call: TRBV6-5
cdr3_aa: CASSYSGGGASYEQYF
cdr3_nt: TGTGCCAGCAGTTACTCTGGAGGGGGGGCCTCCTACGAGCAGTACTTC

cdr3_length: 13
clone_size: NA
j_call: TRBJ1-2
d_call: NA
v_call: TRBV7-8
cdr3_aa: CASSPDGNYGYTF
cdr3_nt: TGTGCCAGCAGCCCAGACGGGAACTATGGCTACACCTTC

cdr3_length: 16
clone_size: NA
j_call: TRBJ2-2
d_call: NA
v_call: TRBV7-3
cdr3_aa: CASSSYSLGGVGELFF
cdr3_nt: TGTGCCAGCAGCTCATATTCATTGGGCGGGGTCGGGGAGCTGTTTTTT